This passage covers 29 T cell receptor beta chains from one sample sequenced in a study of cytomegalovirus exposure and HLA in healthy donors. Primers included in the PCR were 60 Vbeta and 13 Jbeta primers. The table came from immunoSEQ multiplex PCR; TCRdb's copy has only in-frame clones and leaves some out. This sample has roughly 190,000 clones, with 87% found just once. The sample was PBMCs. The receptors were gathered from a boy between 2 and 15 years old in good health and CMV-seronegative.

The rearrangement links TRBV7-2 to TRBJ1-3; D perhaps matches TRBD1 (6 bases). Per germline, CDR1 SGHTA and CDR2 FQGNSA. The CDR3 contains 15 residues. V was clipped by 5 bases and J by 0 bases, with 11 bases between them. Written as DNA, the CDR3 is TGTGCCAGCAGCCCAGGGGCAGGCTCTGGAAACACCATATATTTT. This codes for CASSPGAGSGNTIYF.

This clone was picked up one time. This chain uses TRBV7-3 with TRBJ2-5; 7 nucleotides match TRBD1. The J segment lost 1 base and the V segment lost 5 bases, leaving 1 base of the junction unmatched. The CDR3 consists of 13 residues. In germline, CDR1 is SGHTA, CDR2 FQGTGA. This chain's CDR3 is CASSQGVQETQYF. CDR3 coding DNA: TGTGCCAGCAGCCAGGGGGTCCAAGAGACCCAGTACTTC.

The chain couples TRBV7-2 to TRBJ1-5, with 7 nucleotides matching TRBD1. There are 16 residues in the CDR3. V lost 4 bases and J lost 3; bases outside the gene matches: 9. Germline V gene sequence: CDR1 SGHTA, CDR2 FQGNSA. DNA for the CDR3: TGTGCCAGCAGCTCCCGAGGGACAGCTTACAATCAGCCCCAGCATTTT. This codes for CASSSRGTAYNQPQHF.

The chain is built from TRBV6-5 and TRBJ1-1, with D uncertain. The CDR3 is 10 amino acids. Germline V gene lookup returns CDR1 MNHEY and CDR2 SVGAGI. The CDR3 sequence: CASGRPEAFF. The CDR3 DNA reads TGTGCTAGCGGCAGGCCTGAAGCTTTCTTT.

CDR3 nucleotides: TGTGCCAGCAGCCGAGACAGGGGGCCAGATACGCAGTATTTT. This codes for CASSRDRGPDTQYF. The chain links TRBV11-2 to TRBJ2-3; TRBD1 agrees at 10 bases. Unmatched junction bases numbered 3, after V lost 5 bases and J lost 4 bases. The V gene's germline CDR1 is SGHAT and CDR2 FQNNGV. The CDR3 totals 14 residues.

This rearrangement joins TRBV2 to TRBJ1-2; tentative D call: TRBD1 (6 bases). Germline assignment: CDR1 SNHLY and CDR2 FYNNEI. V lost 10 bases and J lost 6, with 21 bases in between. This CDR3 is 14 amino acids long. CDR3 bases: TGTGCCACCAAGAGCCCCACAGGGTCGGATGGCTACACCTTC. Its protein product is CATKSPTGSDGYTF.

The V and J genes are TRBV5-1 and TRBJ2-5; 12 bases agree with TRBD1. Germline V gives CDR1 SGHRS, CDR2 YFSETQ. Unmatched junction bases numbered 12, after V lost 4 bases and J lost 5 bases. This CDR3 spans 17 amino acids. The CDR3 loop reads CASSTGTGGFQGETQYF. The CDR3 bases are TGCGCCAGCAGCACCGGGACAGGGGGCTTCCAGGGGGAGACCCAGTACTTC.

CDR3 coding DNA: TGTGCCAGCAGCTTTTCTAGCGGGGGTTTCTACGAGCAGTACTTC. Protein sequence: CASSFSSGGFYEQYF. V and J are TRBV13 and TRBJ2-7; 10 bases align to TRBD2. The CDR3 is 15 amino acids. The V segment lost 3 bases and the J segment 3 bases; nucleotides outside the gene matches: 5. The germline V gene has CDR1 PRHDT and CDR2 FYEKMQ (reference sequence).

With regard to this clone: The junction departs from germline at one end; a sequencing error may be responsible. The V gene is TRBV13, the J gene TRBJ2-1, with D perhaps TRBD1 (6 bases). CDR1 is PRHDT, CDR2 FYEKMQ, per germline (reference sequence). The CDR3 has 14 residues. The CDR3 nucleotides are TGTGCCAGCAGCATAGGCCGGACAGTCGATGAGCAGTTCTTC. This codes for CASSIGRTVDEQFF.

This rearrangement joins TRBV2 to TRBJ2-3, with 12 bases fitting TRBD2. Per germline, CDR1 SNHLY and CDR2 FYNNEI. V shed 1 base, J shed 6 bases, and the junction held 5 bases outside the gene matches. This CDR3 spans 16 amino acids. CDR3 coding DNA: TGTGCCAGCAGTGAAGGACTAGCGGGAGTTGGGGATACGCAGTATTTT. This sequence encodes CASSEGLAGVGDTQYF.

The rearrangement uses TRBV15 and TRBJ1-2, with 11 bases lining up with TRBD1. The CDR3 is 15 amino acids. Per germline, CDR1 LNHNV and CDR2 YYDKDF (reference sequence). V dropped 3 bases and J dropped 2; count of bases not matched to a gene: 2. The CDR3 here is CATSRGTGGNYGYTF. In DNA form, the CDR3 reads TGTGCCACCAGCAGGGGGACAGGGGGGAACTATGGCTACACCTTC.

The CDR3 DNA reads as TGTGCCAGCAGCCCTGGGCACCTCTATGGCTACACCTTC. It is translated as CASSPGHLYGYTF. The gene calls are TRBV6-1 and TRBJ1-2, with D uncertain. The ends were cut back, 6 bases at V and 4 bases at J, with 12 bases in the middle. CDR1 MNHNS and CDR2 SASEGT come from the germline V gene. There are 13 residues in the CDR3.

In nucleotides, the CDR3 is TGTGCCAGCAGTCCCCGGGGACTAGCAGCGACCGGGGAGCTGTTTTTT. The encoded protein is CASSPRGLAATGELFF. The rearrangement joins TRBV27 to TRBJ2-2; 9 bases agree with TRBD2. The V gene's germline CDR1 is MNHEY and CDR2 SMNVEV (reference sequence). After removal of 5 bases from V and 5 bases from J, the junction contained 9 bases not matched to a gene. The CDR3 extends over 16 amino acids.

This clone was counted only a few times. The chain links TRBV6-1 to TRBJ1-1; D ambiguous. CDR3 size: 13 residues. Germline-derived CDR1 and CDR2 are MNHNS and SASEGT. The V and J ends lost 7 bases and 7 bases respectively, with 16 bases between them. DNA of the CDR3: TGTGCCAGCAAGGTGATTTTGGGAGGTGAAGCTTTCTTT. Its translation: CASKVILGGEAFF.

In regard to this clone: The same CDR3 can be traced to other DNA sequences in this sample. The chain couples TRBV5-1 to TRBJ2-5; 13 nucleotides agree with TRBD2. J gave up 2 bases and V 2 bases, and 0 bases lay outside the gene matches. The germline gives CDR1 SGHRS, CDR2 YFSETQ. The CDR3 sequence is 15 residues long. In DNA form, the CDR3 reads TGCGCCAGCAGCTTACTAGCGGGGGGGCAAGAGACCCAGTACTTC. Translation gives CASSLLAGGQETQYF.

The chain carries TRBV14 and TRBJ2-1; 9 bases align to TRBD1. V lost 2 bases, J lost 1 base, and 6 bases stayed unmatched. The CDR3 is 17 amino acids. CDR1 SGHDN and CDR2 FVKESK come from the germline V gene. The CDR3: CASSQSTGGLSYNEQFF. The CDR3 DNA is TGTGCCAGCAGCCAATCGACAGGGGGGTTGTCCTACAATGAGCAGTTCTTC.

Points on this clone: Sequence at one end of the junction differs from germline and may be a read error. This chain links TRBV7-9 with TRBJ1-1, with a weak D call TRBD1 (5 bases). Germline V gives CDR1 SEHNR, CDR2 FQNEAQ (reference sequence). The CDR3 loop spans 19 amino acids. CDR3 in amino acids: CSSSQGAGRMKIVDTEAFF. The CDR3 DNA follows: TGTTCCAGCAGCCAAGGGGCAGGGCGAATGAAAATAGTTGACACTGAAGCTTTCTTT.

J is TRBJ1-2 and V is TRBV27, with a possible D match to TRBD1 (5 bases). The germline V gene encodes CDR1 MNHEY and CDR2 SMNVEV (reference sequence). V dropped 8 bases and J dropped 5 bases, with 15 bases sitting between them. The length of the CDR3 is 13 residues. The CDR3 DNA follows: TGTGCCAGCTCCAGGGATATTTTGTATGGCTACACCTTC. This translates into CASSRDILYGYTF.

The chain recombines TRBV27 with TRBJ1-4, with D possibly matching TRBD1 (6 bases). The ends were cut back, 1 base at V and 3 bases at J, with 12 bases in the middle. The CDR3 runs 16 residues. CDR1 is MNHEY, CDR2 SMNVEV, per germline (reference sequence). In nucleotides, the CDR3 is TGTGCCAGCAGTTTATACAGGGAGTTATCTAATGAAAAACTGTTTTTT. It specifies CASSLYRELSNEKLFF.

The chain couples TRBV5-1 to TRBJ2-4; D perhaps matches TRBD1 (5 bases). The V and J ends lost 1 base and 5 bases respectively, with 7 bases between them. This CDR3 comprises 13 residues. CDR1 SGHRS and CDR2 YFSETQ come from the germline V gene. The CDR3 coding sequence is TGCGCCAGCAGCTTGCAGGGCGAAAACATTCAGTACTTC. The encoded protein is CASSLQGENIQYF.

The V and J genes are TRBV19 and TRBJ1-6; no definite D call. V lost 4 bases, J lost 10 bases, and 14 bases lay in between. CDR1 is LNHDA, CDR2 SQIVND, per germline (reference sequence). The CDR3 loop spans 14 amino acids. The CDR3 DNA reads TGTGCCAGTAGTACCTTCGGGGAGCGCTCACCCCTCCACTTT. It is translated as CASSTFGERSPLHF.

This clone was detected once. The chain recombines TRBV5-4 with TRBJ2-5, with TRBD2 matching over 11 bases. The CDR3 spans 19 residues. The germline CDR1 and CDR2 sequences are SGHNT and YYREEE (reference sequence). V shed 1 base, J shed 0 bases, and the junction held 11 bases outside the gene matches. DNA for the CDR3: TGTGCCAGCAGCTTGTTTCCTAGCGGGGGGCGGGGGTACCAAGAGACCCAGTACTTC. Protein sequence: CASSLFPSGGRGYQETQYF.

CDR3 residues: CASSPGQAGQPQHF. DNA for the CDR3: TGTGCCAGCAGTCCTGGACAGGCCGGTCAGCCCCAGCATTTT. V gene TRBV27 combines with J gene TRBJ1-5, with 7 bases lining up with TRBD1. The CDR3 length is 14 residues. V trimming: 5 bases; J trimming: 6 bases; junction bases outside the gene matches: 7. CDR1 MNHEY and CDR2 SMNVEV come from the germline V gene (reference sequence).

This chain joins TRBV5-1 and TRBJ2-7; 9 nucleotides line up with TRBD2. The V gene end was trimmed by 0 bases and the J gene end by 0 bases; junction bases not matched to a gene: 4. CDR1 is SGHRS, CDR2 YFSETQ, per germline. This CDR3 contains 16 residues. The chain's CDR3 is CASSLGLADISYEQYF. Written as DNA, the CDR3 is TGCGCCAGCAGCTTGGGACTAGCGGATATCTCCTACGAGCAGTACTTC.

This clone has more than one count but fewer than ten. The chain uses TRBV9 and TRBJ1-6; D call uncertain. This CDR3 spans 14 amino acids. With 0 bases removed from V and 8 bases from J, the gap between germline ends came to 9 bases. Germline values: CDR1 SGDLS, CDR2 YYNGEE. The CDR3 DNA sequence: TGTGCCAGCAGCGTAGGTTGGTCAGATTCACCCCTCCACTTT. Translated: CASSVGWSDSPLHF. The variable domain in full, completed from reference TRBV9 and TRBJ1-6, reads DSGVTQTPKHLITATGQRVTLRCSPRSGDLSVYWYQQSLDQGLQFLIQYYNGEERAKGNILERFSAQQFPDLHSELNLSSLELGDSALYFCASSVGWSDSPLHFGNGTRLTVT.

This chain links TRBV6-4 with TRBJ1-6; D not certain. The CDR3 length is 13 residues. Between the trimmed V and J ends, which lost 3 bases and 9 bases, there was a span of 9 bases. In germline, CDR1 is MRHNA, CDR2 SNTAGT. The CDR3 reads CASSEKTGSPLHF. CDR3 DNA: TGTGCCAGCAGTGAGAAAACGGGTTCACCCCTCCACTTT.

The CDR3 here is CASSERRQGEAFF. The CDR3 DNA reads as TGTGCCAGCAGTGAGCGCAGGCAGGGTGAAGCTTTCTTT. This rearrangement joins TRBV6-1 to TRBJ1-1; TRBD1 might be the D (5 bases). The CDR3 consists of 13 residues. Trimming took off 3 bases at V and 7 bases at J, with 12 bases between the two ends. CDR1 is MNHNS and CDR2 is SASEGT in the germline V gene.

The rearrangement joins TRBV5-1 to TRBJ2-3, with 13 nucleotides matching TRBD2. Looked up from germline, CDR1 is SGHRS and CDR2 is YFSETQ. The trim removed 3 bases at V and 4 bases at J, leaving 8 bases unmatched. The CDR3 has 17 amino acids. In DNA, the CDR3 is TGCGCCAGCAGCTCCGGACTAGCGGGAGAATACGCAGATACGCAGTATTTT. Amino acid sequence: CASSSGLAGEYADTQYF.

The gene calls are TRBV19 and TRBJ1-3, with D unclear. V was clipped by 5 bases and J by 8 bases, with 13 bases between them. CDR3 length: 13 residues. CDR1 and CDR2 from the germline V gene are LNHDA and SQIVND (reference sequence). The DNA of the CDR3 is TGTGCCAGTAGTGAAGCACTCCGGGACACCATATATTTT. Its protein is CASSEALRDTIYF.